The 24 T cell receptor beta chains presented below share a single source sample, sequenced in a study of cytomegalovirus exposure and HLA in healthy donors. 60 Vbeta and 13 Jbeta primers were used in PCR. The data were produced by immunoSEQ multiplex PCR, yet TCRdb's version contains in-frame clones alone and is incomplete. Of 100,000 to 150,000 clones in the sample, about 85% were seen once. Material: PBMCs. The receptors come from a young man in good health and CMV-seropositive.

The rearrangement uses TRBV5-1 and TRBJ2-3; D uncertain. The ends were cut back, 3 bases at V and 1 base at J, with 12 bases in the middle. Germline CDR1 and CDR2: SGHRS and YFSETQ. CDR3 size: 15 residues. This CDR3 is CASSSRLPRTDTQYF. CDR3 sequence (DNA): TGCGCCAGCAGCTCGCGGCTCCCCCGCACAGATACGCAGTATTTT.

The chain couples TRBV5-4 to TRBJ2-7; TRBD2 agrees at 7 bases. The germline CDR1 and CDR2 sequences are SGHNT and YYREEE (reference sequence). The junction had 9 bases not matched to a gene; V was cut back by 0 bases and J by 3 bases. The CDR3 length is 16 residues. In DNA form, the CDR3 reads TGTGCCAGCAGCTTGGCCGGGGGAGGGGAGGGCTACGAGCAGTACTTC. Residues: CASSLAGGGEGYEQYF.

The chain employs TRBV30 and TRBJ1-5; no reliable D call. CDR1 GTSNPN and CDR2 SVGIG come from the germline V gene (reference sequence). Trimming shortened V by 2 bases and J by 0 bases, and 11 bases separated the two germline ends. The CDR3 runs to 15 residues. The CDR3, as DNA: TGTGCCTGGAGTCCCGGACTTCATAGCAATCAGCCCCAGCATTTT. Translation: CAWSPGLHSNQPQHF.

The rearrangement uses TRBV11-2 and TRBJ1-2; 7 nucleotides agree with TRBD1. The CDR3 covers 15 residues. The V segment lost 5 bases and the J segment 4 bases; nucleotides outside the gene matches: 10. CDR1 is SGHAT and CDR2 is FQNNGV in the germline V gene. The CDR3 sequence: CASSPEGAEGYGYTF. As DNA, the CDR3 is TGTGCCAGCAGCCCCGAGGGGGCGGAGGGCTATGGCTACACCTTC.

This chain joins TRBV5-6 and TRBJ2-2, with 12 bases that match TRBD1. Germline trimming cut 2 bases from V and 7 bases from J; bases unmatched to any gene: 3. This CDR3 has 15 residues. Germline V gives CDR1 SGHDT, CDR2 YYEEEE. CDR3 bases: TGTGCCAGCAGCTTAGGGACAGGGGGCTACGGGGAGCTGTTTTTT. It codes for CASSLGTGGYGELFF.

The CDR3 DNA reads as TGTGCCAGTAGTGCGGACAGGGAGGCTGAAAAACTGTTTTTT. It encodes CASSADREAEKLFF. This chain joins TRBV19 and TRBJ1-4; 8 nucleotides align to TRBD1. Germline values: CDR1 LNHDA, CDR2 SQIVND (reference sequence). J was trimmed by 7 bases and V by 5 bases; bases with no gene match: 6. The CDR3 is made up of 14 amino acids.

The rearrangement uses TRBV4-1 and TRBJ2-5; TRBD1 aligns across 8 bases. Germline loops: CDR1 MGHRA, CDR2 YSYEKL. V shed 0 bases, J shed 4 bases, and the junction held 7 bases outside the gene matches. The CDR3 is 16 amino acids. The CDR3 DNA reads as TGCGCCAGCAGCCAAGATTTGGGACAGGTTCTAGAGACCCAGTACTTC. It codes for CASSQDLGQVLETQYF.

The J gene is TRBJ1-3, the V gene TRBV5-1; 7 positions agree with TRBD1. V lost 3 bases and J lost 4; bases outside the gene matches: 4. Germline V gene sequence: CDR1 SGHRS, CDR2 YFSETQ. CDR3 size: 14 residues. The CDR3 sequence is CASSSSDRGNTIYF. In nucleotides, the CDR3 is TGCGCCAGCAGCTCGTCGGACAGGGGAAACACCATATATTTT.

The rearrangement uses TRBV15 and TRBJ2-7; 8 bases fit TRBD1. The CDR3 contains 14 residues. Germline CDR1 LNHNV, CDR2 YYDKDF (reference sequence). After removal of 1 base from V and 1 base from J, the junction contained 0 bases not matched to a gene. CDR3 amino acids: CATSRGQGSYEQYF. The CDR3 nucleotides are TGTGCCACCAGCAGAGGACAGGGGTCCTACGAGCAGTACTTC.

The chain joins TRBV13 to TRBJ1-1; possibly TRBD1 for D (6 bases). The CDR3 runs 13 residues. V was trimmed by 3 bases and J by 7 bases, leaving 12 bases between them. Germline V lookup: CDR1 PRHDT, CDR2 FYEKMQ (reference sequence). CDR3 loop: CASSFDRQNEAFF. The DNA of the CDR3 is TGTGCCAGCAGCTTTGACAGGCAAAATGAAGCTTTCTTT. Using reference TRBV13 and TRBJ1-1 for the parts outside the CDR3, the full variable domain is AAGVIQSPRHLIKEKRETATLKCYPIPRHDTVYWYQQGPGQDPQFLISFYEKMQSDKGSIPDRFSAQQFSDYHSELNMSSLELGDSALYFCASSFDRQNEAFFGQGTRLTVV.

The chain links TRBV5-1 to TRBJ2-1; 10 nucleotides agree with TRBD1. The germline gives CDR1 SGHRS, CDR2 YFSETQ. This CDR3 has 14 residues. V lost 9 bases to trimming and J lost 8 bases; unmatched junction nucleotides: 11. The CDR3 is CATSRDRGLDEQFF. Here the CDR3 DNA reads TGCGCCACCTCCCGGGACAGGGGACTCGATGAGCAGTTCTTC.

The V and J genes are TRBV7-9 and TRBJ1-5, with TRBD1 identical over 7 bases. In germline, CDR1 is SEHNR, CDR2 FQNEAQ (reference sequence). Trimming at V came to 1 base and at J to 7 bases, leaving 4 bases not matched to a gene. The CDR3 contains 14 residues. CDR3: CASSLVGQMQPQHF. The CDR3 nucleotides read TGTGCCAGCAGCTTAGTGGGACAGATGCAGCCCCAGCATTTT.

A note on this clone: Other DNA sequences within the sample encode an identical CDR3. This rearrangement joins TRBV2 to TRBJ2-5; perhaps TRBD1 as D (7 bases). Germline V gene sequence: CDR1 SNHLY, CDR2 FYNNEI. Trimming removed 3 bases at V and 8 bases at J, with 25 bases between. This CDR3 is built from 17 residues. The CDR3 region has the DNA TGTGCCAGCAGTGATAACGTCGGAGGGGGCCGCGGGGAAACCCAGTACTTC. Translated, it gives CASSDNVGGGRGETQYF. Full variable domain (remainder filled in from reference TRBV2 and TRBJ2-5): EPEVTQTPSHQVTQMGQEVILRCVPISNHLYFYWYRQILGQKVEFLVSFYNNEISEKSEIFDDQFSVERPDGSNFTLKIRSTKLEDSAMYFCASSDNVGGGRGETQYFGPGTRLLVL.

V and J are TRBV5-5 and TRBJ2-5; 16 nucleotides line up with TRBD2. V trimming: 0 bases; J trimming: 0 bases; junction bases outside the gene matches: 2. The CDR3 consists of 18 residues. From germline, CDR1 is SGHKS and CDR2 YYEKEE (reference sequence). CDR3 DNA: TGTGCCAGCAGCTTGGTCGGGACTAGCGGGAGGGACCAAGAGACCCAGTACTTC. Translated: CASSLVGTSGRDQETQYF.

This clone was counted only a few times. This chain connects TRBV5-4 to TRBJ2-7; 7 bases map to TRBD1. The CDR3 is 13 amino acids. The J segment lost 5 bases and the V segment lost 7 bases, leaving 9 bases of the junction unmatched. The germline CDR1 and CDR2 sequences are SGHNT and YYREEE (reference sequence). CDR3 protein: CASRMTGTDEQYF. CDR3 DNA: TGTGCCAGCCGGATGACAGGGACGGACGAGCAGTACTTC.

This rearrangement joins TRBV7-2 to TRBJ1-5, with D perhaps TRBD1 (5 bases). This CDR3 has 15 residues. The ends were cut back, 1 base at V and 4 bases at J, with 11 bases in the middle. Germline V CDR1 and CDR2: SGHTA, FQGNSA. Here the CDR3 DNA reads TGTGCCAGCAGCTTAGGGTGGGGGGAGAATCAGCCCCAGCATTTT. Amino acid sequence: CASSLGWGENQPQHF. Full variable domain (outside the CDR3, taken from reference TRBV7-2 and TRBJ1-5): GAGVSQSPSNKVTEKGKDVELRCDPISGHTALYWYRQSLGQGLEFLIYFQGNSAPDKSGLPSDRFSAERTGGSVSTLTIQRTQQEDSAVYLCASSLGWGENQPQHFGDGTRLSIL.

The chain is built from TRBV19 and TRBJ2-5; unclear D gene. This CDR3 spans 14 amino acids. In germline, CDR1 is LNHDA, CDR2 SQIVND (reference sequence). V was pared by 2 bases and J by 1 base, with 8 bases between. The CDR3 is CASSISLSQETQYF. The CDR3 DNA follows: TGTGCCAGTAGTATATCCCTCTCCCAAGAGACCCAGTACTTC.

Comment on this clone: A read error may account for a junction end that differs from germline. J is TRBJ2-7 and V is TRBV27; TRBD2 agrees at 11 bases. CDR1 is MNHEY and CDR2 is SMNVEV in the germline V gene (reference sequence). The CDR3 is 15 amino acids. CDR3 amino acids: CAGRLLAGAYYEQYF. DNA for the CDR3: TGTGCCGGCAGGTTACTAGCGGGGGCTTACTACGAGCAGTACTTC.

In its sample, this clone was seen once. This chain uses TRBV7-8 with TRBJ2-7; 7 bases match TRBD1. The CDR3 covers 14 residues. Germline V gene data show CDR1 as SGHVS and CDR2 as FQNEAQ. V shed 1 base and J 3 bases; nucleotides not matched to a gene: 3. The CDR3 reads CASSLGDSIYEQYF. CDR3 DNA: TGTGCCAGCAGCTTAGGGGACAGTATCTACGAGCAGTACTTC.

This clone has just a few counts. The rearrangement uses TRBV25-1 and TRBJ2-7; possibly TRBD1 for D (5 bases). Per germline, CDR1 MGHDK and CDR2 SYGVNS. The CDR3 runs 13 residues. The V end lost 6 bases, the J end lost 3 bases, and 12 bases lay between the germline ends. The CDR3 reads CASRDVQDYEQYF. The CDR3 coding sequence is TGTGCCAGCAGAGATGTACAGGACTACGAGCAGTACTTC.

The V gene is TRBV5-6, the J gene TRBJ2-6; D gene ambiguous. Germline V gene data show CDR1 as SGHDT and CDR2 as YYEEEE. Deletions cut 5 bases from V and 3 bases from J, with 12 bases between. The CDR3 is 15 amino acids. CDR3 DNA sequence: TGTGCCAGCAGGCGCGGAGTAGGTGGGGCCAACGTCCTGACTTTC. It translates to CASRRGVGGANVLTF.

This clone showed up just a few times. The rearrangement uses TRBV6-4 and TRBJ2-6, with D unclear. This CDR3 is built from 15 residues. V was trimmed by 6 bases and J by 2 bases, leaving 11 bases between them. Germline V CDR1 and CDR2: MRHNA, SNTAGT. The CDR3 DNA follows: TGTGCCAGCAGAGCACAGTTCACTGGGGCCAACGTCCTGACTTTC. It yields the protein CASRAQFTGANVLTF.

This clone occurred a few times. The genes are TRBV6-1 and TRBJ2-1; D is unclear. Trimming cost V 0 bases and J 4 bases, with 4 bases left between them. In germline, CDR1 is MNHNS, CDR2 SASEGT. The CDR3 totals 13 residues. DNA for the CDR3: TGTGCCAGCAGTGAAGCAGAGTACAATGAGCAGTTCTTC. It specifies CASSEAEYNEQFF.

This chain uses TRBV18 with TRBJ2-7; 7 positions agree with TRBD2. This CDR3 comprises 14 residues. Germline V gives CDR1 KGHSH, CDR2 LQKENI. Losses at the gene ends were 2 bases for V and 1 base for J; bases not matched to a gene: 2. This CDR3 is CASSPKRGSYEQYF. CDR3 DNA sequence: TGTGCCAGCTCACCAAAGCGGGGATCCTACGAGCAGTACTTC.